This T cell receptor beta chain was identified during a study of T cell repertoires in cytomegalovirus infection (dated by TCRdb to about 2019). Looking at the study overall: Peptide stimulations targeted recently identified HLA-C-restricted CMV epitopes, whose presentation resists viral immunomodulation, together with well-studied HLA-B-restricted epitopes. Donor HLA type was relevant to the analysis, because carriage of CMV infection together with the matching HLA type was indicated by public TCR beta signatures.

What the authors observed across the whole study: Carriers of CMV infection plus the relevant HLA type were discriminated by the cumulative frequency of public TCR beta family members in the study cohort and in an independent approximately 340-donor cohort. The ex vivo response was dominated by HLA-C-restricted CMV-specific TCR beta clonotypes, which also provided the single most frequent clonotype in two of eight donors.

Notes on this clonotype: What antigen it recognizes has not been identified. Base qualities are not recorded, but no much larger clone differs from it by a single base.

The germline V gene (reference sequence) specifies MNHNY as CDR1 and SVGAGI as CDR2. From the cysteine through the phenylalanine, the CDR3 covers 16 amino acids. The only DNA kept is the CDR3, 48 bases in frame from the first base. V and J lose 1 base and 0 bases, and a span of 12 bases separates them. This sample's treatment or condition label indicates: in vitro stimulation with specific CMV peptide epitopes to enrich CMV-specific T cells. The listed sequencing device is Illumina HiSeq 1500. In-frame beta chains were kept once TCRdb had trimmed the public reads at Q25 with fastp and called clones with MiXCR. CDR3 protein sequences are deduplicated, and each keeps its most common genes and DNA. In this sample the table shows some 480,000 distinct CDR3 sequences, about 33% of which occur a single time. 15% to 20% of the sample belongs to the ten largest clones.

This receptor was taken from a human donor in good health (CMV status not recorded). Some clones in this sample may be carry-over from other donors' samples. The material sequenced was cultured PBMCs, taken from culture after CMV antigen stimulation. The chain uses TRBV6-6 and TRBJ1-1; too little of a D gene remains to name it. The nucleotide sequence is given as TGTGCCAGCAGTTACTACGACGTATCATTGAACACTGAAGCTTTCTTT. It translates as CASSYYDVSLNTEAFF.